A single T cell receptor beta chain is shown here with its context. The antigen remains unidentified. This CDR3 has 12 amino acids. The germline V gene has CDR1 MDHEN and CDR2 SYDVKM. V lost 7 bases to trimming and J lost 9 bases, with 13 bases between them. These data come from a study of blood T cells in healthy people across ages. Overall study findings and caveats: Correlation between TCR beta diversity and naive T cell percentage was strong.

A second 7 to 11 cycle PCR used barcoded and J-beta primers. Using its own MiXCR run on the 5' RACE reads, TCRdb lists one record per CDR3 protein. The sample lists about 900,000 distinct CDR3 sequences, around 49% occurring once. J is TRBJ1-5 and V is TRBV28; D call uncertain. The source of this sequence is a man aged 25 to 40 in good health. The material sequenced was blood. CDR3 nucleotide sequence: TGTGCCAGCACCTCTGTGAGTGGGCCCCAGCATTTT. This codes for CASTSVSGPQHF.